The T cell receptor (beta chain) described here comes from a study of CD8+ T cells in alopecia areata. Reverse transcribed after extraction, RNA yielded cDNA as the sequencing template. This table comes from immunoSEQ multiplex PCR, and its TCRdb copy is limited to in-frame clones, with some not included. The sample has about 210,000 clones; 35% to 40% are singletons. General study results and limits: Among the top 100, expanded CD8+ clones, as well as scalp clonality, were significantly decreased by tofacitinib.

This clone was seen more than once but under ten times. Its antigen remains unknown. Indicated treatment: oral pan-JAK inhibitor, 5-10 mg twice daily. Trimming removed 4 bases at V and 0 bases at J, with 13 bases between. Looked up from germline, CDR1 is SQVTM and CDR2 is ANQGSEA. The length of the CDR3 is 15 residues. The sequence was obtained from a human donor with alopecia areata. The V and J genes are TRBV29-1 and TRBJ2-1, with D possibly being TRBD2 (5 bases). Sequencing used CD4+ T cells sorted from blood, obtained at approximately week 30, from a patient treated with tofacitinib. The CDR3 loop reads CSVGGVGSSYNEQFF. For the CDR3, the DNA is TGCAGCGTTGGTGGGGTGGGGAGCTCCTACAATGAGCAGTTCTTC.